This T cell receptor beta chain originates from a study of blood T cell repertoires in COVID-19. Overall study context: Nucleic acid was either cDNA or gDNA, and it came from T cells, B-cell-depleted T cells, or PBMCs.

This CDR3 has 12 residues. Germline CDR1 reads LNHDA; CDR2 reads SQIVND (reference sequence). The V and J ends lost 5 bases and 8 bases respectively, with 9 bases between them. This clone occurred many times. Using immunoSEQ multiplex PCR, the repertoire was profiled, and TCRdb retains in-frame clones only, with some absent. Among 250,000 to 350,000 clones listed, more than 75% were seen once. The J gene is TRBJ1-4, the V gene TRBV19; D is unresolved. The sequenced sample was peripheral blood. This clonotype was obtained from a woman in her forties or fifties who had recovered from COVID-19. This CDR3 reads CASSPREEKLFF. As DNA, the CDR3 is TGTGCCAGTAGTCCAAGGGAGGAAAAACTGTTTTTT.